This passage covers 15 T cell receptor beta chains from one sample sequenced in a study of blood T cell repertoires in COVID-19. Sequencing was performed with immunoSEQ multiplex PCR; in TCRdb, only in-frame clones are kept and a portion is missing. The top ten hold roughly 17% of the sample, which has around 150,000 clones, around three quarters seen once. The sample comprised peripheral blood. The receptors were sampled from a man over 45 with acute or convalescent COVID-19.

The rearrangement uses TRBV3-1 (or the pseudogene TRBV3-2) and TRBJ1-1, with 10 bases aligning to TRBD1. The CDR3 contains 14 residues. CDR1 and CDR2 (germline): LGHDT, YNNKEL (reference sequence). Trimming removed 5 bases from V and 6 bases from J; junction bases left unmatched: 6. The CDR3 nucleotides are TGTGCCAGCAGCGACCGGGACAGGGGACCTGAAGCTTTCTTT. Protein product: CASSDRDRGPEAFF.

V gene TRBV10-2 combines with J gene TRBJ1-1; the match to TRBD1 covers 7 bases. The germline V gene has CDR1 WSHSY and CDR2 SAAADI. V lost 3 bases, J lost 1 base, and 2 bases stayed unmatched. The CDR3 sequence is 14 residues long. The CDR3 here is CASSDTGANTEAFF. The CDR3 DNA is TGCGCCAGCAGTGACACAGGGGCGAACACTGAAGCTTTCTTT.

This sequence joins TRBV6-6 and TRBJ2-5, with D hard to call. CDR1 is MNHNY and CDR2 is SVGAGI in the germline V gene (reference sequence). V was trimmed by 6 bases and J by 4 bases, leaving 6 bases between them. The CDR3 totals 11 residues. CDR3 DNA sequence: TGTGCCAGCAGGCTCGGAGAGACCCAGTACTTC. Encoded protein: CASRLGETQYF.

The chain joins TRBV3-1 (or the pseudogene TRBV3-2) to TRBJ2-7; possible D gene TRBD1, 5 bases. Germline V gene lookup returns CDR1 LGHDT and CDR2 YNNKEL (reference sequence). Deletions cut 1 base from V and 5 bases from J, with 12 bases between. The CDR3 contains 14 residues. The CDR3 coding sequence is TGTGCCAGCAGCCAAGGTCCGCAGGGAAACGAGCAGTACTTC. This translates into CASSQGPQGNEQYF.

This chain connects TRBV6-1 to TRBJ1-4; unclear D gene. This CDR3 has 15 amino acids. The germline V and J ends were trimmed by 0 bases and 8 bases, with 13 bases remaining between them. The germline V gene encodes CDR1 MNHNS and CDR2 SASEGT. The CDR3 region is CASSEAQGTGEKLFF. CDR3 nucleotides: TGTGCCAGCAGTGAAGCGCAAGGTACGGGAGAAAAACTGTTTTTT.

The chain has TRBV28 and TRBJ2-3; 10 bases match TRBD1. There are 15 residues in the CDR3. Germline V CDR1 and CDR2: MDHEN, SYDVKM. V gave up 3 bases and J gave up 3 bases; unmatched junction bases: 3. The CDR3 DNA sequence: TGTGCCAGCAGTTTGGCGGGACAGGGGACAGATACGCAGTATTTT. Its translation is CASSLAGQGTDTQYF.

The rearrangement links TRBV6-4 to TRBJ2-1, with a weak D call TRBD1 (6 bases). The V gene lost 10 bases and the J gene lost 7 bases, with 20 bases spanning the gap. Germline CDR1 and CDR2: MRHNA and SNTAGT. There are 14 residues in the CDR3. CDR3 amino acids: CATKRTVVANEQFF. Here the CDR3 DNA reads TGTGCCACAAAACGGACAGTAGTAGCTAATGAGCAGTTCTTC.

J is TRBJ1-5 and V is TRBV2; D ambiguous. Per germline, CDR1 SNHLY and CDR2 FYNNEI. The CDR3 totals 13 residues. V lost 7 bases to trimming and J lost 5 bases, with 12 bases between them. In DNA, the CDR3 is TGTGCCAGCACCCGGGGAGGGTATCAGCCCCAGCATTTT. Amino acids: CASTRGGYQPQHF.

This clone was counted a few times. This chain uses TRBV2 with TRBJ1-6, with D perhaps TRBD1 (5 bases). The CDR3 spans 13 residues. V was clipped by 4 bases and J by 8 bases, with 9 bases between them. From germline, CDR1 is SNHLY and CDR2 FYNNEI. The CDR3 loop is CASSAVQDSPLHF. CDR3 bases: TGTGCCAGCAGTGCAGTACAGGATTCACCCCTCCACTTT.

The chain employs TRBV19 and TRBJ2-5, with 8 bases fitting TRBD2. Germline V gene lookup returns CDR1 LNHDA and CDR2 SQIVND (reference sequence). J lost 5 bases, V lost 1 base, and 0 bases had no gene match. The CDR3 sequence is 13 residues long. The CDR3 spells CASSIGLAETQYF. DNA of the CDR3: TGTGCCAGTAGTATAGGACTAGCGGAGACCCAGTACTTC. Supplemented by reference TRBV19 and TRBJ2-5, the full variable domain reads DGGITQSPKYLFRKEGQNVTLSCEQNLNHDAMYWYRQDPGQGLRLIYYSQIVNDFQKGDIAEGYSVSREKKESFPLTVTSAQKNPTAFYLCASSIGLAETQYFGPGTRLLVL.

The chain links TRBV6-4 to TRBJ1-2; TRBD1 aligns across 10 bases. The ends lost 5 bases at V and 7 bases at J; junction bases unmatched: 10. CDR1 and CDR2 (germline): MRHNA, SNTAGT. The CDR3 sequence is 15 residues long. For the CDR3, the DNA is TGTGCCAGCAGTTTCCTCCCGGGACAGGGGCTTGGCTACACCTTC. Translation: CASSFLPGQGLGYTF.

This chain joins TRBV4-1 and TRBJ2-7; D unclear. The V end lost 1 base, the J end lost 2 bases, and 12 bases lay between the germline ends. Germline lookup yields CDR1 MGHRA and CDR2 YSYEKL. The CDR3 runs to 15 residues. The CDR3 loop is CASSQGELLAYEQYF. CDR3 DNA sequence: TGCGCCAGCAGCCAAGGCGAACTTTTGGCCTACGAGCAGTACTTC.

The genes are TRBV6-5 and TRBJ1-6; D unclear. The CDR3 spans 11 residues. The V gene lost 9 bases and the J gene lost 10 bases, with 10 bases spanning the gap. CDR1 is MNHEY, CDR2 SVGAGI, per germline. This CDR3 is CASGGPSPLHF. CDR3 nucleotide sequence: TGTGCCAGTGGAGGGCCATCACCCCTCCACTTT.

This CDR3 is CASSLDVAGGPADTQYF. The CDR3 nucleotides are TGTGCCAGCAGCTTGGATGTAGCGGGGGGGCCGGCAGATACGCAGTATTTT. The genes are TRBV5-4 and TRBJ2-3; 11 bases line up with TRBD2. The CDR3 runs 17 residues. The trim removed 0 bases at V and 4 bases at J, leaving 7 bases unmatched. Per germline, CDR1 SGHNT and CDR2 YYREEE (reference sequence).

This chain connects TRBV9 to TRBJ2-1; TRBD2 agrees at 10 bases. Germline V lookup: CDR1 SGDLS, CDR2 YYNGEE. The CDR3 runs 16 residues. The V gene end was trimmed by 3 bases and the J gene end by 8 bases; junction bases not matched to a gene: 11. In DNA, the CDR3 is TGTGCCAGCAGCGCTTCAATGCTAGCGGGGGCAGATGAGCAGTTCTTC. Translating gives CASSASMLAGADEQFF.